These 31 T cell receptor beta chains were sequenced from one sample in a study of OX40 agonist ivuxolimab in advanced cancers. Some clones are missing from TCRdb's copy, which holds only in-frame ones; the method was immunoSEQ multiplex PCR. Of tens of thousands of clones listed, approximately 90% were seen once; the top ten hold around 9.9%. Material: CD4+ or CD8+ T cells sorted from blood, obtained in a trial of the OX40 agonist ivuxolimab. These receptors originate from an adult with an advanced solid tumor such as melanoma, head and neck, liver or kidney cancer.

V usage is TRBV5-1 and J usage is TRBJ2-7; 8 nucleotides agree with TRBD2. After removal of 4 bases from V and 2 bases from J, the junction contained 23 bases not matched to a gene. CDR3 length: 20 residues. The germline V gene encodes CDR1 SGHRS and CDR2 YFSETQ. CDR3 region: CASSLRPLAGQGGSTYEQYF. CDR3 nucleotides: TGCGCCAGCAGCCTCCGACCCCTAGCGGGCCAGGGAGGGAGTACCTACGAGCAGTACTTC. Complete variable domain (other parts from reference TRBV5-1 and TRBJ2-7): KAGVTQTPRYLIKTRGQQVTLSCSPISGHRSVSWYQQTPGQGLQFLFEYFSETQRNKGNFPGRFSGRQFSNSRSEMNVSTLELGDSALYLCASSLRPLAGQGGSTYEQYFGPGTRLTVT.

In its sample, this clone was seen once. This chain joins TRBV13 and TRBJ2-7, with 9 nucleotides matching TRBD1. CDR1 PRHDT and CDR2 FYEKMQ come from the germline V gene (reference sequence). This CDR3 comprises 14 residues. Unmatched junction bases numbered 7, after V lost 5 bases and J lost 5 bases. The DNA for the CDR3 is TGTGCCAGCAGCGGATACAGGGGGCCCCACGAGCAGTACTTC. This sequence encodes CASSGYRGPHEQYF.

V gene TRBV5-1 combines with J gene TRBJ1-4; 8 bases align to TRBD1. The CDR3 contains 16 residues. Looked up from germline, CDR1 is SGHRS and CDR2 is YFSETQ. J lost 8 bases, V lost 0 bases, and 9 bases had no gene match. The DNA for the CDR3 is TGCGCCAGCAGCTTGGCCCACCAGGGGGCTCGAGAAAAACTGTTTTTT. Amino acids: CASSLAHQGAREKLFF.

This clone has more than one count but fewer than ten. The genes are TRBV27 and TRBJ2-7; no clear D. Germline CDR1 MNHEY, CDR2 SMNVEV (reference sequence). The CDR3 runs to 14 residues. V was pared by 6 bases and J by 4 bases, with 16 bases between. The DNA of the CDR3 is TGTGCCAGCAGACCCAAGGGTGGTGGGTACGAGCAGTACTTC. Residues: CASRPKGGGYEQYF.

CDR3 protein: CAWSVGGELFF. The CDR3, as DNA: TGTGCCTGGAGTGTTGGTGGGGAGCTGTTTTTT. The chain carries TRBV30 and TRBJ2-2; D is undetermined. The CDR3 has 11 amino acids. V lost 0 bases and J 8 bases, leaving 4 bases between the germline ends. The germline CDR1 and CDR2 sequences are GTSNPN and SVGIG (reference sequence).

The chain joins TRBV5-1 to TRBJ2-7; D is possibly TRBD1 or TRBD2 (7 bases each). Looked up from germline, CDR1 is SGHRS and CDR2 is YFSETQ. The length of the CDR3 is 17 residues. Trimming took off 3 bases at V and 3 bases at J, with 22 bases between the two ends. Here the CDR3 DNA reads TGCGCCAGCAGCTCAATGGGGGAGGGACAGTATTTCTACGAGCAGTACTTC. This codes for CASSSMGEGQYFYEQYF.

The gene calls are TRBV7-9 and TRBJ2-7; D tentatively reads TRBD1 or TRBD2 (5 bases each). Trimming removed 6 bases from V and 6 bases from J, with 15 bases in between. Germline CDR1 SEHNR, CDR2 FQNEAQ (reference sequence). The CDR3 consists of 13 residues. Here the CDR3 reads CASSARDVREQYF. CDR3 in DNA: TGTGCCAGCAGTGCCAGGGACGTGCGCGAGCAGTACTTC.

The chain has TRBV27 and TRBJ1-2; D might be TRBD1 (6 bases). V dropped 6 bases and J dropped 4 bases, with 21 bases sitting between them. In germline, CDR1 is MNHEY, CDR2 SMNVEV (reference sequence). The CDR3 totals 16 residues. The CDR3, as DNA: TGTGCCAGCAGCCTCCTCCTCGGACAGACTTTCTATGGCTACACCTTC. Its translation: CASSLLLGQTFYGYTF.

The genes are TRBV19 and TRBJ2-1; 10 positions agree with TRBD1. The V segment lost 1 base and the J segment 3 bases; nucleotides outside the gene matches: 3. The germline CDR1 and CDR2 sequences are LNHDA and SQIVND (reference sequence). The CDR3 is 16 amino acids. As DNA, the CDR3 is TGTGCCAGTAGTATAGGGGACAGGGGATACTACAATGAGCAGTTCTTC. Its translation is CASSIGDRGYYNEQFF. The whole variable domain, remainder taken from reference TRBV19 and TRBJ2-1, is DGGITQSPKYLFRKEGQNVTLSCEQNLNHDAMYWYRQDPGQGLRLIYYSQIVNDFQKGDIAEGYSVSREKKESFPLTVTSAQKNPTAFYLCASSIGDRGYYNEQFFGPGTRLTVL.

The chain joins TRBV10-3 to TRBJ2-1, with D uncertain. The CDR3 covers 16 residues. The germline V gene encodes CDR1 ENHRY and CDR2 SYGVKD. Trimming took 2 bases from V and 1 from J, leaving 12 bases between them. The CDR3 is CAISEGQPGSYNEQFF. CDR3 sequence (DNA): TGTGCCATCAGTGAGGGCCAACCTGGTTCCTACAATGAGCAGTTCTTC.

This clone appeared once. Other DNA sequences within the sample encode an identical CDR3. V gene TRBV20-1 combines with J gene TRBJ1-5; D is unclear. V lost 1 base to trimming and J lost 6 bases, with 1 base between them. Germline-derived CDR1 and CDR2 are DFQATT and SNEGSKA (reference sequence). The CDR3 contains 10 residues. CDR3 sequence reads: CSARGQPQHF. CDR3 coding DNA: TGCAGTGCTAGAGGTCAGCCCCAGCATTTT.

The CDR3 reads CASSPNGGDQETQYF. The CDR3 nucleotides read TGTGCCAGCTCACCAAACGGAGGGGATCAAGAGACCCAGTACTTC. This chain joins TRBV18 and TRBJ2-5; a weak D match, TRBD2 (6 bases). Per the germline V gene, CDR1 is KGHSH and CDR2 is LQKENI. The CDR3 is 15 residues long. V was trimmed by 2 bases and J by 2 bases, leaving 12 bases between them.

The rearrangement joins TRBV6-1 to TRBJ2-7; 9 bases match TRBD2. Losses at the gene ends were 7 bases for V and 3 bases for J; bases not matched to a gene: 7. Germline V lookup: CDR1 MNHNS, CDR2 SASEGT. This CDR3 contains 14 residues. The CDR3 spells CASIIAGVIYEQYF. Here the CDR3 DNA reads TGTGCCAGCATTATAGCGGGGGTCATCTACGAGCAGTACTTC.

The chain combines TRBV5-8 with TRBJ2-5, with 7 bases identical to TRBD1. Germline-derived CDR1 and CDR2 are SGHTS and YDEGEE. This CDR3 has 15 residues. The ends lost 4 bases at V and 1 base at J; junction bases unmatched: 7. The CDR3 DNA follows: TGTGCCAGCAGCGAGGGGACAGTTGGCCAAGAGACCCAGTACTTC. As protein: CASSEGTVGQETQYF.

J is TRBJ2-3 and V is TRBV19; D unclear. The CDR3 contains 11 residues. V was pared by 3 bases and J by 7 bases, with 5 bases between. The germline gives CDR1 LNHDA, CDR2 SQIVND (reference sequence). CDR3 residues: CASSMAYTQYF. CDR3 bases: TGTGCCAGTAGTATGGCGTATACGCAGTATTTT.

The rearrangement uses TRBV27 and TRBJ2-5; 7 positions match TRBD2. After removal of 2 bases from V and 5 bases from J, the junction contained 5 bases not matched to a gene. The germline V gene has CDR1 MNHEY and CDR2 SMNVEV (reference sequence). The CDR3 consists of 14 residues. In DNA, the CDR3 is TGTGCCAGCAGTTTAAGGCCCGGGAGGGAGACCCAGTACTTC. Encoded protein: CASSLRPGRETQYF.

This sequence joins TRBV7-3 and TRBJ1-5, with D possibly matching TRBD1 (5 bases). The germline gives CDR1 SGHTA, CDR2 FQGTGA. With 2 bases removed from V and 5 bases from J, the gap between germline ends came to 13 bases. The CDR3 loop spans 15 amino acids. The CDR3 loop reads CASSLEGTGYQPQHF. CDR3 nucleotides: TGTGCCAGCAGCTTAGAAGGGACGGGGTATCAGCCCCAGCATTTT.

V gene TRBV27 combines with J gene TRBJ2-5; tentative D call: TRBD2 (7 bases). The length of the CDR3 is 14 residues. The ends were cut back, 8 bases at V and 5 bases at J, with 18 bases in the middle. Germline values: CDR1 MNHEY, CDR2 SMNVEV (reference sequence). CDR3 protein: CASGSEGGAETQYF. CDR3 DNA: TGTGCCAGCGGATCGGAAGGGGGGGCGGAGACCCAGTACTTC.

This clone has just a few counts. V is TRBV13 and J is TRBJ2-7, with 7 bases identical to TRBD1. Germline V gives CDR1 PRHDT, CDR2 FYEKMQ (reference sequence). This CDR3 comprises 12 residues. After removal of 5 bases from V and 6 bases from J, the junction contained 4 bases not matched to a gene. The CDR3 coding sequence is TGTGCCAGCAGCACAGGGGTAACCGAGCAGTACTTC. Protein product: CASSTGVTEQYF.

A note on this clone: In the same sample, other DNA sequences code for this CDR3. This rearrangement joins TRBV7-3 to TRBJ2-6; possibly TRBD2 for D (5 bases). In germline, CDR1 is SGHTA, CDR2 FQGTGA. V was trimmed by 2 bases and J by 0 bases, leaving 5 bases between them. This CDR3 spans 15 amino acids. The CDR3 loop reads CASSLGGSGANVLTF. For the CDR3, the DNA is TGTGCCAGCAGCTTAGGAGGCTCTGGGGCCAACGTCCTGACTTTC. Filled out from reference TRBV7-3 and TRBJ2-6, the complete variable domain reads GAGVSQTPSNKVTEKGKYVELRCDPISGHTALYWYRQSLGQGPEFLIYFQGTGAADDSGLPNDRFFAVRPEGSVSTLKIQRTERGDSAVYLCASSLGGSGANVLTFGAGSRLTVL.

V is TRBV7-9 and J is TRBJ1-1; D gene ambiguous. The germline V gene encodes CDR1 SEHNR and CDR2 FQNEAQ (reference sequence). The V and J ends lost 8 bases and 5 bases respectively, with 15 bases between them. This CDR3 spans 13 amino acids. The CDR3 nucleotides are TGTGCCAGCGCCACGCCGTATCGGACTGAAGCTTTCTTT. It is translated as CASATPYRTEAFF.

This clone has only a few counts. The V call is TRBV19, the J call TRBJ1-2, with 7 bases matching TRBD1. The length of the CDR3 is 14 residues. Germline CDR1 LNHDA, CDR2 SQIVND (reference sequence). After removal of 2 bases from V and 7 bases from J, the junction contained 7 bases not matched to a gene. CDR3 DNA: TGTGCCAGTAGTATAATGGCAGGGGGAAGTGGCTACACCTTC. Residues: CASSIMAGGSGYTF.

The chain combines TRBV9 with TRBJ1-1; no clear D. Germline V gene data show CDR1 as SGDLS and CDR2 as YYNGEE. The V and J ends lost 0 bases and 1 base respectively, with 10 bases between them. This CDR3 is built from 15 residues. CDR3 sequence: CASSVDGLGNTEAFF. CDR3 nucleotide sequence: TGTGCCAGCAGCGTAGACGGGCTAGGGAACACTGAAGCTTTCTTT.

The V call is TRBV6-4, the J call TRBJ2-3; D call uncertain. Trimming pared 4 bases from V and 0 bases from J, leaving 8 bases between. The CDR3 extends over 14 amino acids. CDR1 MRHNA and CDR2 SNTAGT come from the germline V gene. For the CDR3, the DNA is TGTGCCAGCAGTGTTCTGGGTAGCACAGATACGCAGTATTTT. As protein: CASSVLGSTDTQYF.

The genes are TRBV5-1 and TRBJ2-1, with D possibly matching TRBD1 (5 bases). The CDR3 consists of 14 residues. Germline assignment: CDR1 SGHRS and CDR2 YFSETQ. V was cut by 4 bases and J by 7 bases, with 15 bases left in between. The DNA for the CDR3 is TGCGCCAGCAGCGGAAACAGGAACGGGAATGAGCAGTTCTTC. It codes for CASSGNRNGNEQFF.

The chain uses TRBV2 and TRBJ2-3; D remains unclear. CDR1 SNHLY and CDR2 FYNNEI come from the germline V gene. The ends were cut back, 7 bases at V and 7 bases at J, with 6 bases in the middle. This CDR3 region has 10 residues. CDR3 in amino acids: CASIGYTQYF. Here the CDR3 DNA reads TGTGCCAGCATCGGTTATACGCAGTATTTT.

The CDR3 region has the DNA TGTGCCAGCAGTTTGAAGAGCGGGAAATACACCGGGGAGCTGTTTTTT. Encoded protein: CASSLKSGKYTGELFF. The chain is built from TRBV7-9 and TRBJ2-2; TRBD2 agrees at 7 bases. From germline, CDR1 is SEHNR and CDR2 FQNEAQ (reference sequence). There are 16 residues in the CDR3. V lost 6 bases to trimming and J lost 3 bases; unmatched junction nucleotides: 10.

This clone came up once. The V call is TRBV7-8, the J call TRBJ2-7, with unresolved D. CDR1 and CDR2 (germline): SGHVS, FQNEAQ. CDR3 length equals 14 residues. Trimming took 5 bases from V and 0 from J, leaving 11 bases between them. In nucleotides, the CDR3 is TGTGCCAGCAGCCCCGGTCGAACCTCCTACGAGCAGTACTTC. This gives the protein CASSPGRTSYEQYF.

A single count supports this clone. The V call is TRBV7-9, the J call TRBJ2-1; 10 bases fit TRBD2. The CDR3 has 16 residues. V trimming: 5 bases; J trimming: 7 bases; junction bases outside the gene matches: 11. Germline-derived CDR1 and CDR2 are SEHNR and FQNEAQ (reference sequence). The CDR3 DNA is TGTGCCAGCAGCCCATCTAGCGGGAGAAGAGTAAATGAGCAGTTCTTC. It translates to CASSPSSGRRVNEQFF.

The chain uses TRBV27 and TRBJ2-3, with D maybe TRBD1 (6 bases). This CDR3 is built from 15 residues. V lost 2 bases, J lost 2 bases, and 11 bases lay in between. Germline CDR1 reads MNHEY; CDR2 reads SMNVEV (reference sequence). Here the CDR3 reads CASSLLQGPTDTQYF. CDR3 nucleotides: TGTGCCAGCAGTTTACTCCAGGGGCCCACAGATACGCAGTATTTT.

Comment on this clone: Other DNA variants within this sample encode the same CDR3. The chain couples TRBV19 to TRBJ1-2; 10 positions match TRBD1. Germline V gives CDR1 LNHDA, CDR2 SQIVND (reference sequence). The V and J ends lost 7 bases and 7 bases, in that order; junction bases with no gene match: 6. This CDR3 is built from 13 residues. The DNA for the CDR3 is TGTGCCAGTAATTCGGACAGGGGGTCTGGCTACACCTTC. Translation: CASNSDRGSGYTF.